This TCR beta chain was captured in a study of cytomegalovirus exposure and HLA in healthy donors. General study points: Later analysis found that TCR beta chains associated with HLA were more clonally expanded than other, equally common chains.

13 Jbeta primers and 60 Vbeta primers were used for the PCR. Profiled with immunoSEQ multiplex PCR; TCRdb holds only in-frame clones, not every one. The table has 100,000 to 150,000 clones, about three quarters seen once. Germline loops: CDR1 PRHDT, CDR2 FYEKMQ (reference sequence). CDR3 length: 14 residues. V was shortened by 2 bases and J by 1 base, with 8 bases between the two germline ends. As concerns this clone: Its antigen is unknown.

This clonotype was sampled from a woman in her thirties or forties in good health and CMV-seronegative. The sample taken for sequencing was PBMCs. The chain employs TRBV13 and TRBJ1-1, with D unclear. CDR3 amino acids: CASSLRGSNTEAFF. The CDR3 DNA sequence: TGTGCCAGCAGCTTACGGGGATCGAACACTGAAGCTTTCTTT.